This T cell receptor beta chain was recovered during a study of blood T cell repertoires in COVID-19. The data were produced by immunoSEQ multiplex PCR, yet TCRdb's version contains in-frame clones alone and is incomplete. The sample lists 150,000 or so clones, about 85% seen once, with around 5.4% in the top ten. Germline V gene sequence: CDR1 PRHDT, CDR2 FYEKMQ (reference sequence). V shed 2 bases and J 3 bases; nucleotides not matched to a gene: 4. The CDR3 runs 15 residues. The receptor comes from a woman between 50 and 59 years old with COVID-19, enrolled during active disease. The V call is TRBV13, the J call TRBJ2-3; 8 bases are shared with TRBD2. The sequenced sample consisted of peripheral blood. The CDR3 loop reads CASSLRGGRTDTQYF. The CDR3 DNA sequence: TGTGCCAGCAGCTTACGGGGGGGCCGGACAGATACGCAGTATTTT.